This T cell receptor (beta chain) comes out of a study of cytomegalovirus exposure and HLA in healthy donors. Looking at the study overall: Out of about 180 million T cells, an earlier analysis found around 110 million unique TCR beta sequences in total.

The PCR used 60 Vbeta and 13 Jbeta primers. Profiled with immunoSEQ multiplex PCR; TCRdb holds only in-frame clones, not every one. The repertoire holds about 190,000 clones, with about four fifths as singletons. Regarding this clone: Its cognate antigen is unknown.

The junction had 9 bases not matched to a gene; V was cut back by 4 bases and J by 4 bases. The CDR3 totals 15 residues. Germline assignment: CDR1 MDHEN and CDR2 SYDVKM. Study-wide findings and caveats: Later analysis revealed greater clonal expansion in HLA-associated TCR beta chains than in equally common others. V- and J-gene trimming of TCR beta was linked (in a later analysis) to a missense DCLRE1C variant. The study assumed roughly uniform donor sequencing depth for presence/absence analyses.

The sample was PBMCs. The chain links TRBV28 to TRBJ2-7; 8 nucleotides match TRBD2. The sequence was collected from a woman between 18 and 30 years old in good health and CMV-seronegative. This chain's CDR3 is CASSSPSGGEYEQYF. CDR3 DNA: TGTGCCAGCAGTTCCCCGTCGGGAGGGGAATACGAGCAGTACTTC. Combining the CDR3 with reference TRBV28 and TRBJ2-7 gives the whole variable domain DVKVTQSSRYLVKRTGEKVFLECVQDMDHENMFWYRQDPGLGLRLIYFSYDVKMKEKGDIPEGYSVSREKKERFSLILESASTNQTSMYLCASSSPSGGEYEQYFGPGTRLTVT.